This TCR beta chain emerged from a study of OX40 agonist ivuxolimab in advanced cancers. Study observations and caveats: The study observed clonal expansion of CD4+ and CD8+ blood T cells by week 6 at 0.1 to 3.0 mg/kg. Individuals who were partial responders at 0.1-3.0 mg/kg had clonal expansion that ranked among the lowest.

Trimming left V 2 bases short and J 8 bases short, with 14 bases between. This CDR3 spans 14 amino acids. CDR1 is MNHEY and CDR2 is SVGAGI in the germline V gene. Assay used: immunoSEQ multiplex PCR; TCRdb lists only in-frame clones, some missing. The sample holds about 82,000 clones, more than 80% seen once. On this clone: Its antigen remains unidentified.

The cohort excluded patients with autoimmune disease history or systemic immunosuppression. The TCR originated in an adult with an advanced solid tumor such as melanoma, head and neck, liver or kidney cancer. Material: CD4+ or CD8+ T cells sorted from blood, obtained in a trial of the OX40 agonist ivuxolimab. This rearrangement joins TRBV6-5 to TRBJ2-3; D remains ambiguous. The CDR3 region is CASSYRAESGTQYF. The CDR3 DNA sequence: TGTGCCAGCAGTTACAGAGCCGAGAGTGGTACGCAGTATTTT.